This TCR beta chain is from a study of T-cell reconstitution after alpha-beta-depleted transplantation in children. General study results and limits: Reportedly, alpha-beta T cells present about two months post-transplant originated from several hundred expanded clones of graft origin. Where some patients showed high TCRbeta diversity at day 60, it came from recipient T cells and thymic progenitors that had survived. T cells produced anew were the main source of T-cell counts and diversity one year after transplant.

For TCRbeta, the library was prepared with unique molecular identifiers. From the PCR reads, TCRdb called clonotypes with MiXCR, one entry per CDR3 protein. The sample carries 500,000 to 750,000 distinct CDR3 sequences, approximately 30% recorded once. As for this clonotype: Its antigen is currently unknown.

This clonotype originated in a boy under three years old with Wiskott-Aldrich syndrome, due to receive a stem cell transplant. Material: PBMCs, obtained before TCRalphabeta/CD19-depleted stem cell transplant.

The CDR3 DNA follows: TGCGCCAGCAGCTTGGCCGTTGGTCCGGATCGCACAGATACGCAGTATTTT. Translated, it gives CASSLAVGPDRTDTQYF. The chain links TRBV5-1 to TRBJ2-3; D not certain. The germline gives CDR1 SGHRS, CDR2 YFSETQ. The V end lost 0 bases, the J end lost 1 base, and 15 bases lay between the germline ends. The CDR3 is made up of 17 amino acids. Full variable domain (remainder filled in from reference TRBV5-1 and TRBJ2-3): KAGVTQTPRYLIKTRGQQVTLSCSPISGHRSVSWYQQTPGQGLQFLFEYFSETQRNKGNFPGRFSGRQFSNSRSEMNVSTLELGDSALYLCASSLAVGPDRTDTQYFGPGTRLTVL.